These 22 T cell receptor beta chains were sequenced from one sample in a study of CXCR3-negative and CXCR3-positive naive CD8 T cells. Study results and caveats: CXCR3-positive naive cells carried more hydrophobic TRB CDR3s than CXCR3-negative naive cells did.

No antigen has been identified for these receptors. UMI-labeled 5' RACE yielded the TRB cDNA libraries. For each CDR3 protein, TCRdb gives one entry from its re-call of the 5' RACE reads, without DNA. The sample features 7,000 or so distinct CDR3 sequences, with 1.9% in its top ten. Sequenced sample: naive CXCR3+ CD8+ T cells from blood. As to subset: CD45RO-CCR7+CD27+CD95- naive CD8+ T cells expressing CXCR3 (TNR3+). The receptors shown here come from a human donor in good health. Some clones in this sample may be carry-over from other donors' samples.

This chain connects TRBV27 to TRBJ2-2; TCRdb selects TRBD1, and the lack of DNA leaves this call unchecked. Germline-derived CDR1 and CDR2 are MNHEY and SMNVEV (reference sequence). The CDR3 loop spans 17 amino acids. CDR3 region: CASSYYPTGEDTGELFF.

This clonotype is called medium-sized based on its frequency. The chain is built from TRBV29-1 and TRBJ2-1; TCRdb indicates TRBD2, and absent DNA this call remains unverified. Germline V gives CDR1 SQVTM, CDR2 ANQGSEA. CDR3 length: 14 amino acids. CDR3 region: CSGVLLAGDGRQFF.

The rearrangement uses TRBV29-1 and TRBJ2-1. The germline V gene encodes CDR1 SQVTM and CDR2 ANQGSEA. CDR3 size: 12 residues. The CDR3 is CSVDEGSNEQFF.

This clonotype is classed as medium-sized (0.01 to 0.1%) by frequency. The chain links TRBV11-2 to TRBJ2-6; absent DNA, TCRdb's TRBD1 call cannot be checked. CDR3 length: 18 residues. Germline V CDR1 and CDR2: SGHAT, FQNNGV. CDR3 region: CASSLPWTDNSGANVLTF.

This chain uses TRBV25-1 with TRBJ1-1. The CDR3 consists of 14 residues. CDR1 is MGHDK, CDR2 SYGVNS, per germline. CDR3 in amino acids: CASSEGLVNTEAFF.

V usage is TRBV6-6 and J usage is TRBJ2-7; the D gene TCRdb calls, TRBD1, cannot be checked with no DNA. The germline V gene encodes CDR1 MNHNY and CDR2 SVGAGI (reference sequence). The CDR3 spans 15 residues. This chain's CDR3 is CASSPLGGTYNEQYF.

The chain is built from TRBV18 and TRBJ1-2; TCRdb gives TRBD1 as the D gene, but with no DNA this cannot be confirmed. The CDR3 contains 14 residues. Germline V gene data show CDR1 as KGHSH and CDR2 as LQKENI. The CDR3 spells CASSPGTGSYGYTF.

The chain uses TRBV29-1 and TRBJ2-1; the D gene TCRdb calls, TRBD2, cannot be checked with no DNA. CDR3 length equals 16 residues. Germline V gene data show CDR1 as SQVTM and CDR2 as ANQGSEA. The CDR3 here is CSVESMRGTDYNEQFF.

V gene TRBV28 combines with J gene TRBJ2-1. Germline V CDR1 and CDR2: MDHEN, SYDVKM. This CDR3 has 11 residues. The CDR3 protein is CASSPNSEQFF.

The rearrangement joins TRBV27 to TRBJ2-3. Germline CDR1 and CDR2: MNHEY and SMNVEV (reference sequence). This CDR3 region has 15 residues. The CDR3 here is CASSPESGRTDTQYF.

V is TRBV5-4 and J is TRBJ2-1; the TRBD2 assignment by TCRdb is unverifiable without DNA. Per germline, CDR1 SGHNT and CDR2 YYREEE (reference sequence). CDR3 length: 16 residues. CDR3 region: CASRRTSGRSYNEQFF.

V gene TRBV21-1 combines with J gene TRBJ2-1; lacking DNA, the TRBD2 call made by TCRdb goes unchecked. TRBV21-1 is a pseudogene. The CDR3 runs to 16 residues. The CDR3 is CASRVLAPGSYNEQFF.

J is TRBJ2-1 and V is TRBV7-3; absent DNA, TCRdb's TRBD1 call cannot be checked. Germline V gives CDR1 SGHTA, CDR2 FQGTGA. The CDR3 extends over 17 amino acids. This CDR3 reads CASSPSTGGVPGNEQFF.

The chain joins TRBV20-1 to TRBJ1-2. This CDR3 spans 13 amino acids. Germline-derived CDR1 and CDR2 are DFQATT and SNEGSKA (reference sequence). The CDR3 loop reads CSARVDRIYGYTF.

The genes are TRBV5-5 and TRBJ2-7; TCRdb indicates TRBD2, and absent DNA this call remains unverified. This CDR3 spans 16 amino acids. Germline V gives CDR1 SGHKS, CDR2 YYEKEE (reference sequence). This chain's CDR3 is CASSFSSLAASYEQYF.

This clonotype is deemed medium-sized by its frequency. V is TRBV6-6 and J is TRBJ1-5. The germline V gene encodes CDR1 MNHNY and CDR2 SVGAGI (reference sequence). There are 15 residues in the CDR3. CDR3: CASTAGWEVNQPQHF.

By frequency, this clonotype registers large. This chain connects TRBV9 to TRBJ1-2. Per the germline V gene, CDR1 is SGDLS and CDR2 is YYNGEE. This CDR3 comprises 12 residues. CDR3: CASNPPSYGYTF. The entire variable domain, with the rest obtained from reference TRBV9 and TRBJ1-2, is as follows: DSGVTQTPKHLITATGQRVTLRCSPRSGDLSVYWYQQSLDQGLQFLIQYYNGEERAKGNILERFSAQQFPDLHSELNLSSLELGDSALYFCASNPPSYGYTFGSGTRLTVV.

This clonotype is labeled medium-sized (0.01 to 0.1%) based on frequency. The V gene is TRBV5-1, the J gene TRBJ1-5; TCRdb gives TRBD1 as the D gene, but with no DNA this cannot be confirmed. The CDR3 sequence is 15 residues long. CDR1 and CDR2 (germline): SGHRS, YFSETQ. The CDR3 sequence is CASSWTGESNQPQHF.

The chain is built from TRBV6-2 or TRBV6-3 and TRBJ2-7. Germline V lookup: CDR1 MNHEY, CDR2 SVGEGT. The CDR3 totals 14 residues. The chain's CDR3 is CASSWWSNSYEQYF.

Measured by frequency, this clonotype is medium-sized. This chain joins TRBV12-3 or TRBV12-4 and TRBJ1-2; TCRdb lists TRBD1, though no DNA is available to test this call. This CDR3 is built from 16 residues. The CDR3 sequence: CASSFDPGQGFGGYTF.

The chain is built from TRBV4-3 and TRBJ1-1. The CDR3 runs to 15 residues. CDR1 is LGHNA and CDR2 is YSLEER in the germline V gene. The CDR3 here is CASSQRLTMNTEAFF.

The V call is TRBV2, the J call TRBJ1-2. From germline, CDR1 is SNHLY and CDR2 FYNNEI. The CDR3 is made up of 15 amino acids. This CDR3 is CASSGYNHQNYGYTF. The full variable domain, its missing parts supplied by reference TRBV2 and TRBJ1-2, is EPEVTQTPSHQVTQMGQEVILRCVPISNHLYFYWYRQILGQKVEFLVSFYNNEISEKSEIFDDQFSVERPDGSNFTLKIRSTKLEDSAMYFCASSGYNHQNYGYTFGSGTRLTVV.